Each of the 9 T cell receptor beta chains below was sequenced from the same sample in a study of T-cell reconstitution after alpha-beta-depleted transplantation in children. TCRbeta library preparation incorporated unique molecular identifiers. TCRdb passed the PCR reads through MiXCR, listing each CDR3 protein once. The sample has fewer than 550,000 distinct CDR3 sequences, approximately 10% seen once. Here the sequenced sample was PBMCs, mostly from graft donor cells, taken 180 days after TCRalphabeta/CD19-depleted stem cell transplant. These receptors were collected from a female patient aged 2-10 years who had a stem cell transplant for aplastic anemia, so the T cells may come from the graft donor.

This clonotype was seen a few times. The chain employs TRBV11-2 and TRBJ1-2, with 7 bases that match TRBD1. The V and J ends lost 5 bases and 2 bases, in that order; junction bases with no gene match: 20. Germline CDR1 and CDR2: SGHAT and FQNNGV. CDR3 length equals 19 residues. The CDR3 region has the DNA TGTGCCAGCAGCGCCACGGGGCTGTTGACAGGGCTCCCCAACTATGGCTACACCTTC. This translates into CASSATGLLTGLPNYGYTF.

This clonotype was seen a few times. For the CDR3, the DNA is TGCAGTGCTCTCGACAGGGGGCAAGAGACCCAGTACTTC. This sequence encodes CSALDRGQETQYF. The chain recombines TRBV20-1 with TRBJ2-5; 9 nucleotides line up with TRBD1. Trimming cost V 5 bases and J 2 bases; bases outside gene matches: 3. The germline gives CDR1 DFQATT, CDR2 SNEGSKA (reference sequence). This CDR3 spans 13 amino acids.

The V and J genes are TRBV11-1 and TRBJ2-1; D might be TRBD1 or TRBD2, each matching 5 bases. V shed 5 bases and J shed 0 bases, with 26 bases lying between them. Germline assignment: CDR1 SGHAT and CDR2 FQDESV (reference sequence). This CDR3 region has 20 residues. Written as DNA, the CDR3 is TGTGCCAGCAGCGGATTTAGGGGCGGAGGCCAAGAAGTCTCCTACAATGAGCAGTTCTTC. Protein: CASSGFRGGGQEVSYNEQFF.

This clonotype was counted between two and nine times. The chain uses TRBV5-6 and TRBJ2-1, with a weak D call TRBD2 (7 bases). The CDR3 is made up of 13 amino acids. In germline, CDR1 is SGHDT, CDR2 YYEEEE. Trimming took 0 bases from V and 8 from J, leaving 9 bases between them. CDR3 in DNA: TGTGCCAGCAGCTTGGTAGGGGGGGATGAGCAGTTCTTC. This codes for CASSLVGGDEQFF.

This clonotype showed up just a few times. V gene TRBV14 combines with J gene TRBJ1-3; D is unresolved. The germline CDR1 and CDR2 sequences are SGHDN and FVKESK. V shed 4 bases and J shed 14 bases, with 9 bases lying between them. This CDR3 is 10 amino acids long. The CDR3 is CASSPVSLYF. DNA for the CDR3: TGTGCCAGCAGCCCAGTCTCATTATATTTT.

The J gene is TRBJ2-7, the V gene TRBV3-1; 8 positions match TRBD2. The CDR3 sequence is 17 residues long. The V gene end was trimmed by 4 bases and the J gene end by 5 bases; junction bases not matched to a gene: 16. CDR1 and CDR2 from the germline V gene are LGHDT and YNNKEL (reference sequence). In nucleotides, the CDR3 is TGTGCCAGCAGCCCACGCTTAGGAGCGGGAGAGTCCAACGAGCAGTACTTC. Its translation is CASSPRLGAGESNEQYF.

The chain joins TRBV5-1 to TRBJ2-7; 7 bases map to TRBD1. The J segment lost 3 bases and the V segment lost 2 bases, leaving 8 bases of the junction unmatched. CDR3 length: 15 residues. The germline gives CDR1 SGHRS, CDR2 YFSETQ. The CDR3 reads CASSFPTDRSYEQYV. DNA for the CDR3: TGCGCCAGCAGCTTCCCCACGGACAGGAGCTACGAGCAGTACGTC.

This clonotype turned up a few times. J is TRBJ2-7 and V is TRBV10-3; D is uncertain. This CDR3 contains 15 residues. Germline assignment: CDR1 ENHRY and CDR2 SYGVKD. V was shortened by 0 bases and J by 0 bases, with 9 bases between the two germline ends. The CDR3 sequence: CAISESNRASYEQYF. The CDR3 DNA sequence: TGTGCCATCAGTGAGTCTAACCGGGCCTCCTACGAGCAGTACTTC.

This clonotype has more than one count but fewer than ten. The chain employs TRBV28 and TRBJ1-2; the match to TRBD1 covers 7 bases. Looked up from germline, CDR1 is MDHEN and CDR2 is SYDVKM. V shed 3 bases, J shed 3 bases, and the junction held 4 bases outside the gene matches. This CDR3 contains 14 residues. CDR3 DNA sequence: TGTGCCAGCAGTTTGAGAGGGGGCGACTATGGCTACACCTTC. Protein product: CASSLRGGDYGYTF.